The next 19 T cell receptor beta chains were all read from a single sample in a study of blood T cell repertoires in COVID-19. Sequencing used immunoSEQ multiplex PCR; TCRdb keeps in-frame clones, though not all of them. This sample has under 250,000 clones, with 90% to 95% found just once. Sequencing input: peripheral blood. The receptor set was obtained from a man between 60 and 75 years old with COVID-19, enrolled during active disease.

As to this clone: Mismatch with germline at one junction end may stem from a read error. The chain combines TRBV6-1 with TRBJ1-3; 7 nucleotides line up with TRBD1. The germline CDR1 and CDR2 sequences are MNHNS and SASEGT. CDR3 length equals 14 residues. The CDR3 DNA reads TGTGCCAGCACTGAAGGGGGCTTTGGAAACACCATATATTTT. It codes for CASTEGGFGNTIYF.

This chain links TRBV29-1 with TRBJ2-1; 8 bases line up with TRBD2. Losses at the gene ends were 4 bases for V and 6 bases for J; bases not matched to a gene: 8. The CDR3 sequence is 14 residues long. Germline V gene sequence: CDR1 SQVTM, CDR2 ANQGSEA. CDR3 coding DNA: TGCAGCGTTGTGGGGCGACTAGCGCGCAATGAGCAGTTCTTC. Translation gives CSVVGRLARNEQFF.

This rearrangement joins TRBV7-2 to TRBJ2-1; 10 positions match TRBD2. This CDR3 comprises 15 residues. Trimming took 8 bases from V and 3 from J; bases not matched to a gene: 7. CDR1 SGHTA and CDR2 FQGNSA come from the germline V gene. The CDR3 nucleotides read TGTGCCAGCGGCCCTGTAGCGGGAGGCTACAATGAGCAGTTCTTC. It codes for CASGPVAGGYNEQFF.

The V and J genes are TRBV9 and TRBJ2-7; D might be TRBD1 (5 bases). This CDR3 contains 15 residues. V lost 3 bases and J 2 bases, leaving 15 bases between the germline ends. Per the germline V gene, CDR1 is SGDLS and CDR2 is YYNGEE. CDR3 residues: CASSAEDRATYEQYF. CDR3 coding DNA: TGTGCCAGCAGCGCGGAAGACAGAGCCACCTACGAGCAGTACTTC.

The DNA for the CDR3 is TGTGCCAGCAGCAAATCTATCGGGGGGGCGGACTATGGCTACACCTTC. Its protein product is CASSKSIGGADYGYTF. This chain uses TRBV9 with TRBJ1-2, with D possibly matching TRBD1 (6 bases). CDR3 size: 16 residues. The germline V gene has CDR1 SGDLS and CDR2 YYNGEE. The ends were cut back, 4 bases at V and 3 bases at J, with 19 bases in the middle. The full variable domain, its missing parts supplied by reference TRBV9 and TRBJ1-2, is DSGVTQTPKHLITATGQRVTLRCSPRSGDLSVYWYQQSLDQGLQFLIQYYNGEERAKGNILERFSAQQFPDLHSELNLSSLELGDSALYFCASSKSIGGADYGYTFGSGTRLTVV.

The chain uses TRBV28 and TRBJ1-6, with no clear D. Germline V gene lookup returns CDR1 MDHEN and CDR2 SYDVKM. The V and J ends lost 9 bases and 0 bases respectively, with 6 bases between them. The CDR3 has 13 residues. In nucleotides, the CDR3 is TGTGCCAGTGAGGGCTCCTATAATTCACCCCTCCACTTT. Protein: CASEGSYNSPLHF.

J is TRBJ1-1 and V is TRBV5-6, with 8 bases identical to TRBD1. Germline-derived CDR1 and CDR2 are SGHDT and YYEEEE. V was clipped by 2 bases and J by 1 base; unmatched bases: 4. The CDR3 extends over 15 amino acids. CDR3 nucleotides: TGTGCCAGCAGCTTCCCTGGACAGGGGAACACTGAAGCTTTCTTT. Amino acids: CASSFPGQGNTEAFF.

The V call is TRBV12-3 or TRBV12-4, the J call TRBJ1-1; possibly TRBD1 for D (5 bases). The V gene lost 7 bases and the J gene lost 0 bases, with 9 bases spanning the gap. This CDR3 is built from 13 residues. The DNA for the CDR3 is TGTGCCAGCACCCTGACAGTGAACACTGAAGCTTTCTTT. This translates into CASTLTVNTEAFF.

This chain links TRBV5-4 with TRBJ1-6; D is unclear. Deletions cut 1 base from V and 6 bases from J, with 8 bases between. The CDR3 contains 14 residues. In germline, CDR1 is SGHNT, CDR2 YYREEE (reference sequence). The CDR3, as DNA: TGTGCCAGCAGCTTGAGCGGAGGTAATTCACCCCTCCACTTT. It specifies CASSLSGGNSPLHF.

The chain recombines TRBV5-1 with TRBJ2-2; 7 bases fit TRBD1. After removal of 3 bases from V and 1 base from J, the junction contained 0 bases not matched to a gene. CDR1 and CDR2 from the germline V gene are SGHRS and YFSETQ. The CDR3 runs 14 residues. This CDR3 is CASSWTGNTGELFF. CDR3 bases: TGCGCCAGCAGCTGGACAGGGAACACCGGGGAGCTGTTTTTT.

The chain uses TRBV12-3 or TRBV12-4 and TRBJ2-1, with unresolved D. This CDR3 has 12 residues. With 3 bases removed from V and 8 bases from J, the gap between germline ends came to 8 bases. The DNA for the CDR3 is TGTGCCAGCAGTTTCTCGACACATGAGCAGTTCTTC. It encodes CASSFSTHEQFF.

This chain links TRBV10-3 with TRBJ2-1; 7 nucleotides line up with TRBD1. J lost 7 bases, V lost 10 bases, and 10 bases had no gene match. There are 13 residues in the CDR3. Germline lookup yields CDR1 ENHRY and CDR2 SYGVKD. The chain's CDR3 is CASTGETRNEQFF. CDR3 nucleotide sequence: TGTGCCAGTACAGGGGAAACAAGGAATGAGCAGTTCTTC.

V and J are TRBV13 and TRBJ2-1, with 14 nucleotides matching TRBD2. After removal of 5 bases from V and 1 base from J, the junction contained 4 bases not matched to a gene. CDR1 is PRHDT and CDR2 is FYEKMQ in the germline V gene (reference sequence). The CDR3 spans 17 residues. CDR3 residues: CASSPTSGRESYNEQFF. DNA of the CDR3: TGTGCCAGCAGCCCGACTAGCGGGAGGGAATCCTACAATGAGCAGTTCTTC.

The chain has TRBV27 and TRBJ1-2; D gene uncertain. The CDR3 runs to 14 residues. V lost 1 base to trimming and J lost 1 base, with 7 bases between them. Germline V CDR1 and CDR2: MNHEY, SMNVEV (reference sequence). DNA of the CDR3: TGTGCCAGCAGTTTATTGGCTGGTAACTATGGCTACACCTTC. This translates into CASSLLAGNYGYTF.

CDR3 bases: TGCAGCGTGGAGGTGACCGGGCCAGGGGGCATGTACGAGCAGTACTTC. As protein: CSVEVTGPGGMYEQYF. The rearrangement uses TRBV29-1 and TRBJ2-7; 8 bases match TRBD1. Germline trimming cut 6 bases from V and 4 bases from J; bases unmatched to any gene: 17. The germline V gene encodes CDR1 SQVTM and CDR2 ANQGSEA. The CDR3 length is 16 residues.

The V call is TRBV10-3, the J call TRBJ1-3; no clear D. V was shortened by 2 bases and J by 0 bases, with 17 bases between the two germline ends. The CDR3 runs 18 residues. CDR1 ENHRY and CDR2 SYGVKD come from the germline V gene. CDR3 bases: TGTGCCATCAGTGAGATTGGCGCAGGTTGGGTCTCTGGAAACACCATATATTTT. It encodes CAISEIGAGWVSGNTIYF.

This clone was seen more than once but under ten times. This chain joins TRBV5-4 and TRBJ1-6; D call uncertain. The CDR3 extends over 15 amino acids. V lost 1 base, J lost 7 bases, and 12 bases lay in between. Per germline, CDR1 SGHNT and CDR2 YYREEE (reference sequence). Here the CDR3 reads CASSLKQSSNSPLHF. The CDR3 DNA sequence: TGTGCCAGCAGCTTGAAACAGAGCTCAAATTCACCCCTCCACTTT. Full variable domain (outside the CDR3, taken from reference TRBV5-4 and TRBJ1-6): ETGVTQSPTHLIKTRGQQVTLRCSSQSGHNTVSWYQQALGQGPQFIFQYYREEENGRGNFPPRFSGLQFPNYSSELNVNALELDDSALYLCASSLKQSSNSPLHFGNGTRLTVT.

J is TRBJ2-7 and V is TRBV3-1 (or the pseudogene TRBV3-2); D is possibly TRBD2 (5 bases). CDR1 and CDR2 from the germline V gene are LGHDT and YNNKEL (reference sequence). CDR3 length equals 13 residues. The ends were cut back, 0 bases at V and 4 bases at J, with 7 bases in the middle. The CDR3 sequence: CASSQDGEYEQYF. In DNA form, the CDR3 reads TGTGCCAGCAGCCAAGATGGGGAGTACGAGCAGTACTTC.

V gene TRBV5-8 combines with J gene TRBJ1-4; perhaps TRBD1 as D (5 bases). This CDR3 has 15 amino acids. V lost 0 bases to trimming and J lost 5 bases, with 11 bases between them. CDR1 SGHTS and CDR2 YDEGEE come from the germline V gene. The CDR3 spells CASSLEGLLNEKLFF. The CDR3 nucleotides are TGTGCCAGCAGCTTGGAGGGGTTATTGAATGAAAAACTGTTTTTT.